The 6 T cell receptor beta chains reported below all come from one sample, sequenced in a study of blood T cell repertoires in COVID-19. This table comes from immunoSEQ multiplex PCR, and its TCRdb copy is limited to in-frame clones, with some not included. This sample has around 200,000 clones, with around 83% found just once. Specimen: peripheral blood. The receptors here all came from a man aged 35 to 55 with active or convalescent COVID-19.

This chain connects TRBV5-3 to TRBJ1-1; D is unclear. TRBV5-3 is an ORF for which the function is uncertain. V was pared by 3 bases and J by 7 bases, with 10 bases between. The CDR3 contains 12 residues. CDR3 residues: CARSSTDLEAFF. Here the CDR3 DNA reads TGTGCCAGAAGCTCTACTGATCTTGAAGCTTTCTTT.

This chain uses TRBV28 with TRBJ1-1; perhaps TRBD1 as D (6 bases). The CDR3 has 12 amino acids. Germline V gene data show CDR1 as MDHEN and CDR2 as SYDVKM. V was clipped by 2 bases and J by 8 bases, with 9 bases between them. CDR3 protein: CASSLTGPEAFF. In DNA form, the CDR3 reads TGTGCCAGCAGTTTAACAGGGCCAGAAGCTTTCTTT.

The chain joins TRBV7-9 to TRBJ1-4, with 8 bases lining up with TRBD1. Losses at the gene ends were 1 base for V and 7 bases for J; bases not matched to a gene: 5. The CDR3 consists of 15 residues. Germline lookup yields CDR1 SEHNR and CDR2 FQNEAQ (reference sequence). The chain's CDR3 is CASSLVTGGSEKLFF. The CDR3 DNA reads TGTGCCAGCAGCTTAGTTACAGGGGGGAGTGAAAAACTGTTTTTT.

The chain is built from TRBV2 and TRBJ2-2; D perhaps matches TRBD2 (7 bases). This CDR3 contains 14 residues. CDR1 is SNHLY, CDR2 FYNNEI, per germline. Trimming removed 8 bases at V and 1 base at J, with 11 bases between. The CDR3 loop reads CASGGAQNTGELFF. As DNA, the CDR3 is TGTGCCAGCGGGGGGGCCCAGAACACCGGGGAGCTGTTTTTT. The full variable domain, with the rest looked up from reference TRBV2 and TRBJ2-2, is EPEVTQTPSHQVTQMGQEVILRCVPISNHLYFYWYRQILGQKVEFLVSFYNNEISEKSEIFDDQFSVERPDGSNFTLKIRSTKLEDSAMYFCASGGAQNTGELFFGEGSRLTVL.

The CDR3 DNA reads TGTGCCAGCAGCCTGACAGTGCTAAACACCATATATTTT. Its translation is CASSLTVLNTIYF. The gene calls are TRBV11-3 and TRBJ1-3, with a tentative D call TRBD1 (5 bases). This CDR3 spans 13 amino acids. Germline CDR1 and CDR2: SGHNT and YENEEA. The V gene lost 5 bases and the J gene lost 6 bases, with 11 bases spanning the gap.

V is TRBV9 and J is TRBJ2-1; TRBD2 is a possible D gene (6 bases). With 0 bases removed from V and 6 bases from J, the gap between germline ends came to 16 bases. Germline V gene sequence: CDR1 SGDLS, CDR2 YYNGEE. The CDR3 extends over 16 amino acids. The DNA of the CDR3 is TGTGCCAGCAGCGTAGTAAGTAGCGGATTTACCAATGAGCAGTTCTTC. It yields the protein CASSVVSSGFTNEQFF.